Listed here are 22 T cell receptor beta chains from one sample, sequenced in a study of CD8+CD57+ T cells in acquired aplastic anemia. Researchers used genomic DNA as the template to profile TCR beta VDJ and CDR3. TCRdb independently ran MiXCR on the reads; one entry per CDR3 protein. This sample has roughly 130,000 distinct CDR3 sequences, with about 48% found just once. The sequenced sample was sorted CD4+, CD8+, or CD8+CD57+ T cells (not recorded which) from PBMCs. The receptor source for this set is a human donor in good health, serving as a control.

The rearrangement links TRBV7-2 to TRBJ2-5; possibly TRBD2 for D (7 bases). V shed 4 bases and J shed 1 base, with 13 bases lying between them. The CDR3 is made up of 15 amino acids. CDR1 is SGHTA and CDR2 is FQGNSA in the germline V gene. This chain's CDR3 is CASSSQAGAQETQYF. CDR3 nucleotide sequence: TGTGCCAGCAGCTCACAGGCGGGGGCCCAAGAGACCCAGTACTTC.

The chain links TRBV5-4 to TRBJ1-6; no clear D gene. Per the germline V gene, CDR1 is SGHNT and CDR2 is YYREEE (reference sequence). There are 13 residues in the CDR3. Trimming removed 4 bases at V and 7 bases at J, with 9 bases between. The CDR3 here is CASSRTANSPLHF. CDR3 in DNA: TGTGCCAGCAGCCGGACGGCAAATTCACCCCTCCACTTT.

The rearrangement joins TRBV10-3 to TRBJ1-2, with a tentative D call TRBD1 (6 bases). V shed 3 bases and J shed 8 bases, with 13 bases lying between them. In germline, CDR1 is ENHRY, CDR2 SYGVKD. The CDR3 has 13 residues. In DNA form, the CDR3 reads TGTGCCATCAGTGACAGGGGTTGGTACGGCTACACCTTC. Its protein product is CAISDRGWYGYTF.

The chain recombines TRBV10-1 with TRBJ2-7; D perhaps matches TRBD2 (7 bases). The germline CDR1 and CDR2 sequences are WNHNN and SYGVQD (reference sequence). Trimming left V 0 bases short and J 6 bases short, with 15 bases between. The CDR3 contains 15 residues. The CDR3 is CASSESGGGFGEQYF. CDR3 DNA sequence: TGCGCCAGCAGTGAGTCTGGGGGGGGCTTCGGCGAGCAGTACTTC.

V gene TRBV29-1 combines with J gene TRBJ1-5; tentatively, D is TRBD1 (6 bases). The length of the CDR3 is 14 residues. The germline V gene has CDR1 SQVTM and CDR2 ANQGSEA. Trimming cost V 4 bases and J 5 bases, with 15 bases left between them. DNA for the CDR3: TGCAGCGTTGTCATCGGACAGCACGATCAGCCCCAGCATTTT. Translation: CSVVIGQHDQPQHF.

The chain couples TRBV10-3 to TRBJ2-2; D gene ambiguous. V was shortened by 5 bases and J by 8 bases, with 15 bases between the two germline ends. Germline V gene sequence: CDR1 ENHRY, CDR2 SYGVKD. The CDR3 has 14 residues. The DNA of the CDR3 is TGTGCCATCAGTCCCGGGCCAAACTTGGGGGAGCTGTTTTTT. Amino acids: CAISPGPNLGELFF.

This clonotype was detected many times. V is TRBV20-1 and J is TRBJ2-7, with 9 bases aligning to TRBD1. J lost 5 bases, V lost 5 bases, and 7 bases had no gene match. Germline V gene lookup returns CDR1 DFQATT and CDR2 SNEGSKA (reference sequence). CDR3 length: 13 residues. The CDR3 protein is CSAEPGQGHEQYF. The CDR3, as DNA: TGCAGTGCTGAACCGGGACAGGGCCACGAGCAGTACTTC.

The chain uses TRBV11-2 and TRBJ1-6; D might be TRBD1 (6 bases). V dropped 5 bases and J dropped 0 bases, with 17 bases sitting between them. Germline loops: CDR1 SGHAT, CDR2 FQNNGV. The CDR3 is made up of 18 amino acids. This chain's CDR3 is CASSPGGGRTSYNSPLHF. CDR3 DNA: TGTGCCAGCAGCCCCGGGGGGGGCAGAACCTCCTATAATTCACCCCTCCACTTT.

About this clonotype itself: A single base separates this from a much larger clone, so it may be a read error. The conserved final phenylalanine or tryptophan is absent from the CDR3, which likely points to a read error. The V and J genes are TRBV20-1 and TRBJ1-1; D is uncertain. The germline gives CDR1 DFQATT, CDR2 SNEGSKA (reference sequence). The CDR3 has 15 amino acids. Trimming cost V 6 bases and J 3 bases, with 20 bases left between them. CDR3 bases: TGCAGTGCCCGGCCCCAACAGAGTCCTTACACTGAAGCTTTCTTG. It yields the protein CSARPQQSPYTEAFL.

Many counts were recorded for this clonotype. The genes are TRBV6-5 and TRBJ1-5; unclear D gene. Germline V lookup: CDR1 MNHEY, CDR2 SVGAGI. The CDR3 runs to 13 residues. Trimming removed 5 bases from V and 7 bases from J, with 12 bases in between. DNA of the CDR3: TGTGCCAGCAGTAACGGCCAGTGGCAGCCCCAGCATTTT. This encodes CASSNGQWQPQHF.

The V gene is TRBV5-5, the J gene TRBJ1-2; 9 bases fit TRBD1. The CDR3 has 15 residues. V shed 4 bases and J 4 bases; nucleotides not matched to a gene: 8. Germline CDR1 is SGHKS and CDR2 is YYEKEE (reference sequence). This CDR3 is CASSLKGQGVYGYTF. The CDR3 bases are TGTGCCAGCAGCCTGAAGGGACAGGGAGTCTATGGCTACACCTTC.

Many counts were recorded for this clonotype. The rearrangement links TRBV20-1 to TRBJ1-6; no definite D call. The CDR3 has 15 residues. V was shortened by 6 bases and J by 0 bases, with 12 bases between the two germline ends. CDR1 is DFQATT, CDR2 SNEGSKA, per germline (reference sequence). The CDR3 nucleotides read TGCAGTGCCCCGGACCTTTCCTCCTATAATTCACCCCTCCACTTT. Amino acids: CSAPDLSSYNSPLHF.

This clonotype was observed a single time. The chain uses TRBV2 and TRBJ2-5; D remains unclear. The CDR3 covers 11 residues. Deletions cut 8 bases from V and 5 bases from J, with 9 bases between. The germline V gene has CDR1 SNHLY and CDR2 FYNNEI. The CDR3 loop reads CASGIGETQYF. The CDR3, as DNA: TGTGCCAGCGGTATAGGGGAGACCCAGTACTTC.

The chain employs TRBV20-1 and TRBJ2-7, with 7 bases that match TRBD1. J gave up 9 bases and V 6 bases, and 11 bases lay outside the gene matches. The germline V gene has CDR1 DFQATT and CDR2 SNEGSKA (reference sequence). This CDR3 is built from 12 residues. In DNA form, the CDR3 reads TGCAGTGCCAGGACAGGTACAAACCCGCAGTACTTC. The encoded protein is CSARTGTNPQYF.

CDR3 protein: CASCARGGTPTQYF. CDR3 DNA sequence: TGTGCCAGCTGCGCCCGGGGAGGGACTCCGACCCAGTACTTC. The chain recombines TRBV9 with TRBJ2-5; 7 bases are a match to TRBD2. Germline values: CDR1 SGDLS, CDR2 YYNGEE. CDR3 length equals 14 residues. The V gene end was trimmed by 7 bases and the J gene end by 7 bases; junction bases not matched to a gene: 13.

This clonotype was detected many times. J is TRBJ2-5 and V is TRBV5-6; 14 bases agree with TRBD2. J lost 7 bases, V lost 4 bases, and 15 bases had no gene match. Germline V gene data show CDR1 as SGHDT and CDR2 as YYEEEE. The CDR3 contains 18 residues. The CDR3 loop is CASSLYGTSGGNPVTQYF. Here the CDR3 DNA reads TGTGCCAGCAGCCTATACGGGACTAGCGGGGGAAATCCAGTGACCCAGTACTTC.

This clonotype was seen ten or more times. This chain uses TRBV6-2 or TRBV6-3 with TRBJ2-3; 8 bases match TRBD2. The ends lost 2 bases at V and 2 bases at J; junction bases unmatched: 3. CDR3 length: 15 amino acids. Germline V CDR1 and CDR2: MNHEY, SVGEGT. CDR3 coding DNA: TGTGCCAGCAGTTACGGCGGGGGGCTCACAGATACGCAGTATTTT. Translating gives CASSYGGGLTDTQYF.

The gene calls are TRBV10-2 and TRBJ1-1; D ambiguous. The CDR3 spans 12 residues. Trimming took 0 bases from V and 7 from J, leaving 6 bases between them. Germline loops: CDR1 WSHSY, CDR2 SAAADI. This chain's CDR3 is CASSESSGEAFF. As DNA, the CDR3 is TGCGCCAGCAGTGAGTCAAGTGGTGAAGCTTTCTTT.

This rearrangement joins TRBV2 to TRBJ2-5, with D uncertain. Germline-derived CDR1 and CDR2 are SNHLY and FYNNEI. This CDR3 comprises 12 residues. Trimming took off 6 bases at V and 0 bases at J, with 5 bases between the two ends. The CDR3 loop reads CASRGNQETQYF. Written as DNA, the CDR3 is TGTGCCAGCAGAGGTAACCAAGAGACCCAGTACTTC.

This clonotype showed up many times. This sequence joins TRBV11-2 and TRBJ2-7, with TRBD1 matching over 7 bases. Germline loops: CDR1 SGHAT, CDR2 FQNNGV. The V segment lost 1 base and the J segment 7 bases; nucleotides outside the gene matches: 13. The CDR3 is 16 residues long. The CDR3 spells CASSLGGGGRPPEQYF. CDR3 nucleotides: TGTGCCAGCAGCTTAGGAGGGGGCGGGCGTCCACCGGAGCAGTACTTC.

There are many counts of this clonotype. CDR3 sequence: CASRLLGNGTRYNEQFF. The CDR3 bases are TGTGCCAGCAGACTGCTAGGGAACGGGACTAGATACAATGAGCAGTTCTTC. V and J are TRBV12-3 or TRBV12-4 and TRBJ2-1; 8 nucleotides align to TRBD2. The CDR3 is 17 amino acids. The V segment lost 6 bases and the J segment 4 bases; nucleotides outside the gene matches: 14.

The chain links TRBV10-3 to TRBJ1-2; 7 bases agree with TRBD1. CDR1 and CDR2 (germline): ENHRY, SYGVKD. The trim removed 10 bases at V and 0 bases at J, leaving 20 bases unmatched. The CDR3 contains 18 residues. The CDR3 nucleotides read TGTGCCAGCACCCCAAAAATGGCGACAGGGAACACTAACTATGGCTACACCTTC. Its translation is CASTPKMATGNTNYGYTF.